This passage covers 29 T cell receptor beta chains from one sample sequenced in a study of cytomegalovirus exposure and HLA in healthy donors. PCR used 60 Vbeta primers and 13 Jbeta primers. Sequencing used immunoSEQ multiplex PCR; TCRdb keeps in-frame clones, though not all of them. The data contain 100,000 or so clones, over 65% of them seen just once; the ten biggest clones take up around 4.3%. The sequencing input was PBMCs. The receptors were gathered from a woman aged 40 to 49 in good health and CMV-seropositive.

In this sample, this clone turned up once. The CDR3 sequence: CASSRTPGQGGETQYF. The CDR3 DNA reads TGCGCCAGCAGCCGCACCCCGGGACAGGGAGGCGAGACCCAGTACTTC. The chain couples TRBV4-3 to TRBJ2-5; 9 positions match TRBD1. The CDR3 is 16 residues long. J gave up 5 bases and V 4 bases, and 11 bases lay outside the gene matches. Germline values: CDR1 LGHNA, CDR2 YSLEER.

The gene calls are TRBV28 and TRBJ2-7; D call uncertain. The length of the CDR3 is 13 residues. Germline V lookup: CDR1 MDHEN, CDR2 SYDVKM. Trimming took 6 bases from V and 2 from J, leaving 11 bases between them. The CDR3 is CASSNRGTYEQYF. CDR3 bases: TGTGCCAGCAGCAACCGAGGTACCTACGAGCAGTACTTC.

This chain uses TRBV5-6 with TRBJ2-1; TRBD2 matches 16 bases. Losses at the gene ends were 4 bases for V and 9 bases for J; bases not matched to a gene: 4. From germline, CDR1 is SGHDT and CDR2 YYEEEE. This CDR3 region has 15 residues. The CDR3 is CASSQGLAGGVEQFF. DNA for the CDR3: TGTGCCAGCAGCCAGGGACTAGCGGGAGGGGTTGAGCAGTTCTTC.

The rearrangement uses TRBV11-3 and TRBJ2-2, with 10 bases aligning to TRBD1. CDR1 and CDR2 (germline): SGHNT, YENEEA. V lost 5 bases, J lost 7 bases, and 7 bases stayed unmatched. The CDR3 is 15 residues long. Written as DNA, the CDR3 is TGTGCCAGCAGCACCAGGACAGGGGGAAGCGGGGAGCTGTTTTTT. Translation: CASSTRTGGSGELFF.

The rearrangement links TRBV6-1 to TRBJ1-3; D is undetermined. V shed 1 base and J shed 6 bases, with 13 bases lying between them. Germline-derived CDR1 and CDR2 are MNHNS and SASEGT. There are 15 residues in the CDR3. For the CDR3, the DNA is TGTGCCAGCAGTGAAGAGGCCGGGTTTCAAAACACCATATATTTT. Translating gives CASSEEAGFQNTIYF.

V gene TRBV9 combines with J gene TRBJ2-5; 15 nucleotides agree with TRBD2. Germline CDR1 SGDLS, CDR2 YYNGEE. After removal of 3 bases from V and 5 bases from J, the junction contained 2 bases not matched to a gene. This CDR3 has 15 residues. CDR3 bases: TGTGCCAGCAGCGAGGGGACTAGCGGGAGGGAGACCCAGTACTTC. This gives the protein CASSEGTSGRETQYF.

V usage is TRBV25-1 and J usage is TRBJ2-5, with D possibly TRBD2 on 7 matching bases. CDR1 and CDR2 (germline): MGHDK, SYGVNS. CDR3 length: 12 residues. Trimming shortened V by 7 bases and J by 5 bases, and 11 bases separated the two germline ends. The CDR3 DNA is TGTGCCAGCACGGGGAGGGGGGAGACCCAGTACTTC. Protein sequence: CASTGRGETQYF. Looking up the rest from reference TRBV25-1 and TRBJ2-5 gives the full variable domain: EADIYQTPRYLVIGTGKKITLECSQTMGHDKMYWYQQDPGMELHLIHYSYGVNSTEKGDLSSESTVSRIRTEHFPLTLESARPSHTSQYLCASTGRGETQYFGPGTRLLVL.

In DNA, the CDR3 is TGTGCCAGCAGCGCTTACAGGGGTTCCTACAATGAGCAGTTCTTC. Translation gives CASSAYRGSYNEQFF. The gene calls are TRBV11-3 and TRBJ2-1, with 7 bases aligning to TRBD1. There are 15 residues in the CDR3. The J segment lost 1 base and the V segment lost 5 bases, leaving 5 bases of the junction unmatched. Germline V lookup: CDR1 SGHNT, CDR2 YENEEA. Looking up the rest from reference TRBV11-3 and TRBJ2-1 gives the full variable domain: EAGVVQSPRYKIIEKKQPVAFWCNPISGHNTLYWYLQNLGQGPELLIRYENEEAVDDSQLPKDRFSAERLKGVDSTLKIQPAELGDSAVYLCASSAYRGSYNEQFFGPGTRLTVL.

This chain links TRBV28 with TRBJ2-1, with TRBD1 matching 7 bases. CDR1 and CDR2 (germline): MDHEN, SYDVKM. This CDR3 spans 15 amino acids. V lost 5 bases and J lost 9; bases outside the gene matches: 13. DNA for the CDR3: TGTGCCAGCAGTCCAGGACAGGCCCAACTAAGTGAGCAGTTCTTC. This gives the protein CASSPGQAQLSEQFF.

This CDR3 is CASNDGGGPQINTGELFF. Here the CDR3 DNA reads TGTGCCAGCAACGACGGAGGAGGGCCCCAGATAAACACCGGGGAGCTGTTTTTT. The chain employs TRBV7-9 and TRBJ2-2, with D tentatively TRBD2 (6 bases). The CDR3 length is 18 residues. Germline CDR1 reads SEHNR; CDR2 reads FQNEAQ (reference sequence). V shed 7 bases and J shed 2 bases, with 23 bases lying between them.

The chain couples TRBV28 to TRBJ1-3; D uncertain. The germline gives CDR1 MDHEN, CDR2 SYDVKM. The CDR3 is 13 residues long. The V end was cut by 3 bases, the J end by 4 bases, with 7 bases between. CDR3 bases: TGTGCCAGCAGTTTCTATTACGGAAACACCATATATTTT. Its protein is CASSFYYGNTIYF.

The chain uses TRBV5-4 and TRBJ1-2; 7 nucleotides agree with TRBD1. The V gene end was trimmed by 4 bases and the J gene end by 5 bases; junction bases not matched to a gene: 11. The CDR3 spans 15 residues. CDR1 and CDR2 (germline): SGHNT, YYREEE (reference sequence). This CDR3 reads CASSKDPGQPYGYTF. The CDR3 region has the DNA TGTGCCAGCAGCAAAGACCCGGGACAGCCTTATGGCTACACCTTC.

The J gene is TRBJ1-4, the V gene TRBV6-5; D uncertain. With 6 bases removed from V and 3 bases from J, the gap between germline ends came to 14 bases. This CDR3 comprises 15 residues. Germline lookup yields CDR1 MNHEY and CDR2 SVGAGI. The CDR3 region is CASSPRLAANEKLFF. The CDR3 nucleotides are TGTGCCAGCAGCCCCAGGTTGGCAGCTAATGAAAAACTGTTTTTT.

This clone was seen only once. The rearrangement joins TRBV27 to TRBJ2-5; TRBD1 is a possible D gene (6 bases). The CDR3 length is 14 residues. Trimming stripped 5 bases from V and 3 bases from J, with 13 bases between. Germline CDR1 and CDR2: MNHEY and SMNVEV (reference sequence). The CDR3 coding sequence is TGTGCCAGCAGTCACAGGGAAAGGGAAGAGACCCAGTACTTC. Amino acid sequence: CASSHREREETQYF.

The CDR3 loop reads CASIKGLSSSYEQYF. As DNA, the CDR3 is TGTGCCAGCATCAAGGGACTGAGCTCATCCTACGAGCAGTACTTC. The genes are TRBV21-1 and TRBJ2-7; the D segment call TRBD2 is taken from the table without a DNA check. TRBV21-1 is a recognized pseudogene. The CDR3 is 15 amino acids.

The rearrangement joins TRBV5-6 to TRBJ1-4; 9 nucleotides match TRBD1. The ends lost 4 bases at V and 8 bases at J; junction bases unmatched: 18. The CDR3 sequence is 18 residues long. CDR1 SGHDT and CDR2 YYEEEE come from the germline V gene. The CDR3 nucleotides are TGTGCCAGCAGCCCACCGGGACAGGGCGATTTTCTTCCCGAAAAACTGTTTTTT. Translated: CASSPPGQGDFLPEKLFF.

The CDR3 coding sequence is TGCGCCAGCAGCCAAGTGGTCGGCGGGAGGGCCAATAGTTTTAGCACAGATACGCAGTATTTT. The encoded protein is CASSQVVGGRANSFSTDTQYF. This chain connects TRBV4-1 to TRBJ2-3; 9 bases agree with TRBD2. The germline gives CDR1 MGHRA, CDR2 YSYEKL. This CDR3 contains 21 residues. J gave up 0 bases and V 1 base, and 17 bases lay outside the gene matches.

This chain links TRBV4-3 with TRBJ2-1, with TRBD1 as a possible D gene (6 bases). Per germline, CDR1 LGHNA and CDR2 YSLEER. The CDR3 runs 14 residues. The V end was cut by 0 bases, the J end by 5 bases, with 8 bases between. The CDR3 region has the DNA TGCGCCAGCAGCCAAGATTACAGGGACAATGAGCAGTTCTTC. This encodes CASSQDYRDNEQFF.

The chain combines TRBV11-2 with TRBJ2-3, with 7 nucleotides matching TRBD2. Germline assignment: CDR1 SGHAT and CDR2 FQNNGV. The V gene end was trimmed by 1 base and the J gene end by 3 bases; junction bases not matched to a gene: 1. The CDR3 runs 14 residues. The CDR3 DNA sequence: TGTGCCAGCAGCTTAGGGACTAGTACAGATACGCAGTATTTT. It codes for CASSLGTSTDTQYF. Drawing the rest from reference TRBV11-2 and TRBJ2-3, the complete variable domain is EAGVAQSPRYKIIEKRQSVAFWCNPISGHATLYWYQQILGQGPKLLIQFQNNGVVDDSQLPKDRFSAERLKGVDSTLKIQPAKLEDSAVYLCASSLGTSTDTQYFGPGTRLTVL.

CDR3 protein: CASSFGGNPSYGYTF. The CDR3 bases are TGTGCCAGCAGCTTCGGGGGAAACCCTTCCTATGGCTACACCTTC. This chain uses TRBV7-9 with TRBJ1-2; tentative D call: TRBD1 (5 bases). Germline CDR1 reads SEHNR; CDR2 reads FQNEAQ (reference sequence). Between the trimmed V and J ends, which lost 3 bases and 4 bases, there was a span of 15 bases. This CDR3 is 15 amino acids long.

This rearrangement joins TRBV9 to TRBJ2-2; D is unresolved. The V end lost 2 bases, the J end lost 2 bases, and 10 bases lay between the germline ends. CDR3 length: 15 amino acids. From germline, CDR1 is SGDLS and CDR2 YYNGEE. CDR3 protein: CASSVDVRNTGELFF. In DNA, the CDR3 is TGTGCCAGCAGCGTCGATGTGAGAAACACCGGGGAGCTGTTTTTT.

The V gene is TRBV5-1, the J gene TRBJ1-2; tentative D call: TRBD1 (5 bases). The CDR3 has 13 amino acids. The V gene lost 4 bases and the J gene lost 2 bases, with 9 bases spanning the gap. Germline CDR1 reads SGHRS; CDR2 reads YFSETQ. As DNA, the CDR3 is TGCGCCAGCAGCCCTGACAGAAACTATGGCTACACCTTC. Its protein product is CASSPDRNYGYTF.

The genes are TRBV6-1 and TRBJ2-3; 10 bases are shared with TRBD2. Germline V gene data show CDR1 as MNHNS and CDR2 as SASEGT. This CDR3 contains 15 residues. V gave up 5 bases and J gave up 3 bases; unmatched junction bases: 5. The CDR3 protein is CASSSLAGVTDTQYF. The CDR3 nucleotides read TGTGCCAGCAGTTCCCTAGCGGGGGTGACAGATACGCAGTATTTT.

The chain uses TRBV13 and TRBJ2-3, with 10 bases lining up with TRBD2. The V and J ends lost 3 bases and 2 bases, in that order; junction bases with no gene match: 11. CDR1 is PRHDT, CDR2 FYEKMQ, per germline (reference sequence). This CDR3 has 18 residues. The CDR3 protein is CASSLPSRGLADTDTQYF. DNA for the CDR3: TGTGCCAGCAGCTTGCCTTCTAGAGGACTAGCGGACACAGATACGCAGTATTTT.

This clone occurred a few times. The chain links TRBV4-3 to TRBJ1-1; TRBD1 matches 7 bases. The CDR3 sequence is 14 residues long. The germline gives CDR1 LGHNA, CDR2 YSLEER. The J segment lost 0 bases and the V segment lost 3 bases, leaving 1 base of the junction unmatched. The CDR3 DNA sequence: TGCGCCAGCAGCCAGGGACAGATGAACACTGAAGCTTTCTTT. This gives the protein CASSQGQMNTEAFF.

The table lists this clone with a count of one. CDR3 amino acids: CASSEEAGSTYEQYF. In DNA form, the CDR3 reads TGTGCCAGCAGTGAAGAGGCAGGTTCCACTTACGAGCAGTACTTC. V and J are TRBV6-1 and TRBJ2-5; D ambiguous. The DNA end is a closer match to TRBJ2-7, so the J assignment may be wrong. The germline gives CDR1 MNHNS, CDR2 SASEGT. This CDR3 contains 15 residues.

To note about this clone: At one end the junction does not follow the germline gene, possibly because of a read error. The sample carries other DNA sequences with the same CDR3. This chain links TRBV5-4 with TRBJ1-3, with 8 bases aligning to TRBD1. The length of the CDR3 is 13 residues. Germline CDR1 SGHNT, CDR2 YYREEE (reference sequence). This CDR3 reads CASSTGGRDTIYF. As DNA, the CDR3 is TGTGCCAGCAGCACAGGGGGGAGAGACACCATATATTTC.

The genes are TRBV18 and TRBJ1-1, with a tentative D call TRBD1 (6 bases). Germline V gene sequence: CDR1 KGHSH, CDR2 LQKENI. The CDR3 has 13 residues. V was trimmed by 1 base and J by 6 bases, leaving 9 bases between them. The CDR3 protein is CASSPQGGAEAFF. The CDR3 nucleotides are TGTGCCAGCTCACCACAGGGGGGGGCTGAAGCTTTCTTT. The full variable domain, its missing parts supplied by reference TRBV18 and TRBJ1-1, is NAGVMQNPRHLVRRRGQEARLRCSPMKGHSHVYWYRQLPEEGLKFMVYLQKENIIDESGMPKERFSAEFPKEGPSILRIQQVVRGDSAAYFCASSPQGGAEAFFGQGTRLTVV.

The gene calls are TRBV5-5 and TRBJ2-7; D is perhaps TRBD1 (6 bases). V lost 1 base and J 0 bases, leaving 14 bases between the germline ends. This CDR3 comprises 16 residues. The germline V gene encodes CDR1 SGHKS and CDR2 YYEKEE (reference sequence). In DNA, the CDR3 is TGTGCCAGCAGCTTGATTGAGGGGGAGAGCTCCTACGAGCAGTACTTC. Its protein is CASSLIEGESSYEQYF.